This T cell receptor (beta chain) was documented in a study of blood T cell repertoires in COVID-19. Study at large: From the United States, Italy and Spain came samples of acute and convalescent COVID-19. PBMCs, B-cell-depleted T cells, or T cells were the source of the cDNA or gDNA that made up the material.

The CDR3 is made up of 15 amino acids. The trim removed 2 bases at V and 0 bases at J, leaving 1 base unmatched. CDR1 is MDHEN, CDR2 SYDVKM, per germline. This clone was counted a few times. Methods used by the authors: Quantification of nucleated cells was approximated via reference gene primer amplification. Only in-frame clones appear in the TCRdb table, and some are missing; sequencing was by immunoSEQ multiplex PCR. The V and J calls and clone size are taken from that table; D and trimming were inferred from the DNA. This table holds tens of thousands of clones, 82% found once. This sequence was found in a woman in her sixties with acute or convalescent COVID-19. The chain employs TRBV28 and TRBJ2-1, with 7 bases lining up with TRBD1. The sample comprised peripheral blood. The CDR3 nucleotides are TGTGCCAGCAGTTTAGGGACAGTCTCCTACAATGAGCAGTTCTTC. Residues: CASSLGTVSYNEQFF. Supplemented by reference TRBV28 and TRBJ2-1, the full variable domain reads DVKVTQSSRYLVKRTGEKVFLECVQDMDHENMFWYRQDPGLGLRLIYFSYDVKMKEKGDIPEGYSVSREKKERFSLILESASTNQTSMYLCASSLGTVSYNEQFFGPGTRLTVL.